This T cell receptor beta chain emerged from a study of T cell repertoires in cytomegalovirus infection. Using its own MiXCR run on the reads, TCRdb lists one record per CDR3 protein. The sample records a few hundred thousand distinct CDR3 sequences, around 9.5% being singletons. This clonotype was detected ten times or more. Trimming at V came to 4 bases and at J to 3 bases, leaving 2 bases not matched to a gene. CDR3 length: 13 amino acids. CDR1 and CDR2 from the germline V gene are SGHAT and FQDESV (reference sequence). This clonotype originated in a human donor in good health (CMV status not recorded). Some clones in this sample may be carry-over from other donors' samples. This chain uses TRBV11-1 with TRBJ2-5, with 7 bases fitting TRBD1. The material sequenced was PBMCs. The CDR3 protein is CASSYGQEETQYF. The CDR3 DNA sequence: TGTGCCAGCAGCTACGGACAGGAAGAGACCCAGTACTTC.